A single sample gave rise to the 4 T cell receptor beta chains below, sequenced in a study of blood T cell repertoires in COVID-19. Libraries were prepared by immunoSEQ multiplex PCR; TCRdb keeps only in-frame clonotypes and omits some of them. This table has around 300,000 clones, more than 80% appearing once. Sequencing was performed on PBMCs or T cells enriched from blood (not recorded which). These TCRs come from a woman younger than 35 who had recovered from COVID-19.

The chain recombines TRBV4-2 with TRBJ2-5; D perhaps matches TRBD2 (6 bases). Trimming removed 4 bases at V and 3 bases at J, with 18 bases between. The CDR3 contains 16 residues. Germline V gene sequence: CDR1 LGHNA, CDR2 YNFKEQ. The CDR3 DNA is TGTGCCAGCAGCCCGATCATAGGAGGGTTTAAAGAGACCCAGTACTTC. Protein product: CASSPIIGGFKETQYF.

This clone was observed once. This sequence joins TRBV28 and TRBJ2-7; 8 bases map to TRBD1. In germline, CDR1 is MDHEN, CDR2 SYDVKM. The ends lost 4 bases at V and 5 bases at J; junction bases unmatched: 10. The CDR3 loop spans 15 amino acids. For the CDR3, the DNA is TGTGCCAGCAGTTGGATAGACAGGGGTAGCAACGAGCAGTACTTC. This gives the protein CASSWIDRGSNEQYF.

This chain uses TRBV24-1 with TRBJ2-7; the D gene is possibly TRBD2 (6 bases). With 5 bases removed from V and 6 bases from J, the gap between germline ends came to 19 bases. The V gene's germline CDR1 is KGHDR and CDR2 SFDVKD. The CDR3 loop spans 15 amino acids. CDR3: CATSAQGGVQGEQYF. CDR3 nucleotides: TGTGCCACCAGTGCCCAAGGAGGGGTTCAAGGCGAGCAGTACTTC.

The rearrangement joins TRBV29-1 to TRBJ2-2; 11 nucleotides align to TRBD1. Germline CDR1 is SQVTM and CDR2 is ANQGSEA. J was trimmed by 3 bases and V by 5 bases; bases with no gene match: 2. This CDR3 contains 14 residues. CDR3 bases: TGCAGCGTTAGGACAGGGGGCGACACCGGGGAGCTGTTTTTT. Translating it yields CSVRTGGDTGELFF.